The clone carrying this T cell receptor beta chain has a handful of counts. Its specificity is unknown. In all sorted populations, purity surpassed 98%. The data are from a study of beta chain features in type 1 diabetes. Findings of the study overall: Patients and controls would be equally affected if PCR favored shorter templates. Shortening of TCRB CDR3s, moderate but significant, appeared in all four CD4+ subsets of Type 1 diabetes patients.

V gave up 4 bases and J gave up 0 bases, with 13 bases separating them. Germline V gene sequence: CDR1 MNHEY, CDR2 SMNVEV (reference sequence). The CDR3 totals 15 residues. Expressed TCRB transcripts were sequenced after all isolated RNA was converted to cDNA. TCRdb's table, derived via immunoSEQ multiplex PCR, lists solely in-frame clones and lacks some. The repertoire holds 25,000 to 30,000 clones, 56% seen once, with 1.3% to 1.5% in the top ten. This TCR came from a woman younger than 35 with type 1 diabetes. The V call is TRBV27, the J call TRBJ2-7; D possibly corresponds to TRBD2 (6 bases). Sequencing was done on a sample of Tregs from blood. CDR3: CASSSPGLSSYEQYF. The CDR3 DNA reads as TGTGCCAGCAGTTCCCCGGGACTTTCCTCCTACGAGCAGTACTTC.